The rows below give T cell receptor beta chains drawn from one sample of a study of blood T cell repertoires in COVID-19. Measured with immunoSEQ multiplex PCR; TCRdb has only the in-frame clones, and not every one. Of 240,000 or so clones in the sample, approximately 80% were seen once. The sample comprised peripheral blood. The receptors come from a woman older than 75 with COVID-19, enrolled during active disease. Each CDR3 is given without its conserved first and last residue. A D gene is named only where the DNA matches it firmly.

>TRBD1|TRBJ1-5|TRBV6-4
ASSPSSTGDQPQH
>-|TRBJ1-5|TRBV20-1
SASPPKNRYSNQPQH
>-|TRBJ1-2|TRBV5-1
ASSFNRDGYT
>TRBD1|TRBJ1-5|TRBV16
ASSWGQGSRDQPQH
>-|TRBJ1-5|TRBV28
ASTFPQGNQPQH
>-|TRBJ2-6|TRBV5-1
ASSLDTGYSGANVLT
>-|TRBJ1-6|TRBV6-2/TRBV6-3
ASTPGAAVTLH
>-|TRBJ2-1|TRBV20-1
SASRRDGAYNEQF
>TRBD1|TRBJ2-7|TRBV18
ASSKGTDTTYEQY
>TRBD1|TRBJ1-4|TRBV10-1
ASRGDSLNEKLF
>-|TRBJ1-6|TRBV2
ASSESGGLNSPLH
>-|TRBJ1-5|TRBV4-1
ASSQVPSPRGNQPQH
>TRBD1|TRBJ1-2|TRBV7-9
ASSSGQGMFDYT
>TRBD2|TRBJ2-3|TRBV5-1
ASSLVLAASTDTQY
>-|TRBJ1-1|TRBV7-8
ASSLAAIMNTEAF
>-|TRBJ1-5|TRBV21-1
ASSIQGYSNQPQH
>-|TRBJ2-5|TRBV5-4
ASSLGGGRQETQY
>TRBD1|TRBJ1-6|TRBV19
ATSGTGNSPLH
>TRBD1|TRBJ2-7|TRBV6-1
ASSEAAGTGSDEQY
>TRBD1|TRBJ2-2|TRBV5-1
ASSSGTGIPGELF
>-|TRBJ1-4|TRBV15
ATRGEGVEKLF
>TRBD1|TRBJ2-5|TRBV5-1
ASSPTGSGETQY
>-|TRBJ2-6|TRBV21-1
ASSLPVQGKEANVLT
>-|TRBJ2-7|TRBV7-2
ASSVELVSSYEQY